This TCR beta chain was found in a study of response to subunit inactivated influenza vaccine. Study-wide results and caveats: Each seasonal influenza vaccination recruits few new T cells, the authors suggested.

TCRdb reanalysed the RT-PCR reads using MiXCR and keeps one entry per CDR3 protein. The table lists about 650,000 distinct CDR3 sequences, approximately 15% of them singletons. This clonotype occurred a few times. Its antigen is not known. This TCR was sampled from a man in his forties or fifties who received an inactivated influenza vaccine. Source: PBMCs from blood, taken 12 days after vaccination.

This chain's CDR3 is CASSGTGYEAFF. CDR3 sequence (DNA): TGTGCCAGCAGCGGGACAGGGTATGAAGCTTTCTTT. The J gene is TRBJ1-1, the V gene TRBV12-3 or TRBV12-4, with 9 bases identical to TRBD1. V gave up 6 bases and J gave up 7 bases; unmatched junction bases: 3. This CDR3 region has 12 residues.